This T cell receptor beta chain came from a study of blood T cells in healthy people across ages. The second PCR ran roughly 6 to 11 cycles with a sample-barcoded 5' primer and J-beta primers. MiXCR was run by TCRdb on the 5' RACE reads, yielding one entry per CDR3 protein. The sample has about 970,000 distinct CDR3 sequences; roughly half are singletons. In terms of origin and age, donors were healthy Caucasian individuals from Russia aged about 6 to 90. This clonotype has just a few counts. The ends lost 0 bases at V and 8 bases at J; junction bases unmatched: 19. Germline CDR1 SGHKS, CDR2 YYEKEE (reference sequence). This CDR3 has 18 residues.

The chain has TRBV5-5 and TRBJ1-2; 7 bases fit TRBD1. This TCR was recovered from a woman aged 55-69 years in good health. Sequences were obtained from blood. CDR3 region: CASSLGLRQGNESWGYTF. The CDR3 DNA is TGTGCCAGCAGCTTGGGACTGAGACAGGGAAATGAATCGTGGGGCTACACCTTC. Supplemented by reference TRBV5-5 and TRBJ1-2, the full variable domain reads DAGVTQSPTHLIKTRGQQVTLRCSPISGHKSVSWYQQVLGQGPQFIFQYYEKEERGRGNFPDRFSARQFPNYSSELNVNALLLGDSALYLCASSLGLRQGNESWGYTFGSGTRLTVV.